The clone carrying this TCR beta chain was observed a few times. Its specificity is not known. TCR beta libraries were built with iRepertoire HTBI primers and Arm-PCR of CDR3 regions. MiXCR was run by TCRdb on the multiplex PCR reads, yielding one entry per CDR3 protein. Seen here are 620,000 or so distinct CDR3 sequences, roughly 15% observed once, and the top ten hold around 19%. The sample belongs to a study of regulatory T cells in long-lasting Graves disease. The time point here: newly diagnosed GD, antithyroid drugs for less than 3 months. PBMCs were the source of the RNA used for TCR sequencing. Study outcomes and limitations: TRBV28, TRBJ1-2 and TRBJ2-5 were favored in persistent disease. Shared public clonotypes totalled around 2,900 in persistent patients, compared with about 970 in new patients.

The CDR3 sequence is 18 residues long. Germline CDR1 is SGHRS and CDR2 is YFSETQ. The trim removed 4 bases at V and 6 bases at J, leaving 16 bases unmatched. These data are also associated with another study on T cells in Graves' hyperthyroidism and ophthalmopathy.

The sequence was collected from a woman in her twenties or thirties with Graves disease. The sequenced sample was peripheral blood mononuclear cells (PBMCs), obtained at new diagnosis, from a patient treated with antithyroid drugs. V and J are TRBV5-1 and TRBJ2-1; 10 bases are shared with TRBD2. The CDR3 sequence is CASSTSTSGPGSSNEQFF. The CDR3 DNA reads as TGCGCCAGCAGCACCTCGACTAGCGGGCCTGGCTCGTCCAATGAGCAGTTCTTC. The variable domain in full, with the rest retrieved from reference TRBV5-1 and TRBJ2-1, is KAGVTQTPRYLIKTRGQQVTLSCSPISGHRSVSWYQQTPGQGLQFLFEYFSETQRNKGNFPGRFSGRQFSNSRSEMNVSTLELGDSALYLCASSTSTSGPGSSNEQFFGPGTRLTVL.